This T cell receptor beta chain emerged from a study of Ad26.COV2.S vaccination and SARS-CoV-2 variants. Across the study: Administration of Ad26.COV2.S was intramuscular, either once or twice 56 days apart. General study results and limits: The study found similar non-spike TCR breadth in vaccine and placebo recipients.

The treatment denotes: some 20 received Ad26.COV2.S at low or high dose, single or two shots; a few received placebo; per-sample allocation not given. Day 63 following the first vaccine or placebo injection was when the samples were taken. CDR3 length: 15 amino acids. After removal of 4 bases from V and 5 bases from J, the junction contained 8 bases not matched to a gene. Germline CDR1 is MNHEY and CDR2 is SVGEGT. Repertoires were generated with immunoSEQ multiplex PCR, while TCRdb's copy carries only in-frame clones and drops some. The sample records about 330,000 clones, around 90% being singletons. Regarding this clone: Its specificity is unknown.

This sequence originates from a person between 18 and 59 years old who received the Ad26.COV2.S COVID-19 vaccine or a placebo. The chain uses TRBV6-2 or TRBV6-3 and TRBJ2-7, with TRBD2 matching over 10 bases. This sample comprised peripheral blood, obtained in a trial of Ad26.COV2.S vaccine versus placebo. The CDR3 loop reads CASSSNLAGADEQYV. The CDR3, as DNA: TGTGCCAGCAGTTCCAATCTAGCGGGAGCGGACGAGCAGTACGTC.